The source of this TCR beta chain is a study of blood T cells in healthy people across ages. This clonotype was counted between two and nine times. Its matching antigen is unknown. Study-level points and caveats: Measured against age, TCR beta diversity per million T cells decreased in a roughly linear manner.

The CDR3 sequence is 15 residues long. The V gene's germline CDR1 is MGHRA and CDR2 YSYEKL. V lost 5 bases and J 10 bases, leaving 21 bases between the germline ends. Primers used in a second PCR of roughly 6 to 11 cycles were a sample-barcoded 5' primer and a J-beta primer mix. A template-switch adaptor that had 12 random nucleotides put a tag on each cDNA molecule. TCRdb fed the 5' RACE reads into MiXCR, producing one record per CDR3 protein. Of 1.5 million to 2 million distinct CDR3 sequences in the sample, 28% were seen once. PBMCs were isolated at a quantity of at least 7 million per sample. This sequence was found in a woman aged 30 to 39 in good health. This chain connects TRBV4-1 to TRBJ2-4, with D perhaps TRBD1 (6 bases). The sample was blood. CDR3 protein: CASSSRRQDNRIQYF. The CDR3 coding sequence is TGCGCCAGCAGCTCCCGCCGACAGGATAACAGAATTCAGTACTTC.